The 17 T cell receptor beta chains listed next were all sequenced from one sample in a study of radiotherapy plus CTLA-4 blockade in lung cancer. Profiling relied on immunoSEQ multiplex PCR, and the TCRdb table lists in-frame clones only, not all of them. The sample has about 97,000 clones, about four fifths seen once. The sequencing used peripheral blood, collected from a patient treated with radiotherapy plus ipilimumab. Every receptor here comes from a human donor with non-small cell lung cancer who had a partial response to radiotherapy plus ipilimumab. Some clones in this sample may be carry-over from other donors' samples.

The CDR3 nucleotides are TGTGCCAGCAGGAGGTTGCTTAGAAACGAGCAGTACTTC. This gives the protein CASRRLLRNEQYF. The chain couples TRBV6-1 to TRBJ2-7; D remains ambiguous. V dropped 6 bases and J dropped 5 bases, with 14 bases sitting between them. The CDR3 sequence is 13 residues long. Germline V gene data show CDR1 as MNHNS and CDR2 as SASEGT.

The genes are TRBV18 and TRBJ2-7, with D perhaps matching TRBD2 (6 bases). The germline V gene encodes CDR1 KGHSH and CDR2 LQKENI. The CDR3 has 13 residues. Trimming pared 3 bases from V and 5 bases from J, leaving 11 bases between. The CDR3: CASSPAGFNEQYF. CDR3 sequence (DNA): TGTGCCAGCTCACCGGCGGGGTTCAACGAGCAGTACTTC.

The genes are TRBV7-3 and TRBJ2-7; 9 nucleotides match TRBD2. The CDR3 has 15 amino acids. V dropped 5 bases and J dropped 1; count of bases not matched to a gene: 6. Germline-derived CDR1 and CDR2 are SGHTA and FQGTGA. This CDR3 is CASSATAGGSYEQYF. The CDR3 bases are TGTGCCAGCAGCGCCACGGCGGGGGGGTCCTACGAGCAGTACTTC. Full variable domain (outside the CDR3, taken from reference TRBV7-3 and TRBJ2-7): GAGVSQTPSNKVTEKGKYVELRCDPISGHTALYWYRQSLGQGPEFLIYFQGTGAADDSGLPNDRFFAVRPEGSVSTLKIQRTERGDSAVYLCASSATAGGSYEQYFGPGTRLTVT.

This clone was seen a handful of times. CDR3 in DNA: TGTGCCAGCAGCCACATTATAGTAGGACAAATCGGCGAGCAGTACTTC. This encodes CASSHIIVGQIGEQYF. This chain uses TRBV7-8 with TRBJ2-7; possibly TRBD1 for D (5 bases). From germline, CDR1 is SGHVS and CDR2 FQNEAQ. The V end lost 5 bases, the J end lost 6 bases, and 23 bases lay between the germline ends. The CDR3 extends over 16 amino acids.

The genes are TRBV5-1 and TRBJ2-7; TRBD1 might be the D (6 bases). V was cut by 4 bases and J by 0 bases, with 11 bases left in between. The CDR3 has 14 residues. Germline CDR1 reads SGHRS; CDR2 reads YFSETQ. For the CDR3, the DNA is TGCGCCAGCAGCGAACAGGGACCCTCCTACGAGCAGTACTTC. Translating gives CASSEQGPSYEQYF.

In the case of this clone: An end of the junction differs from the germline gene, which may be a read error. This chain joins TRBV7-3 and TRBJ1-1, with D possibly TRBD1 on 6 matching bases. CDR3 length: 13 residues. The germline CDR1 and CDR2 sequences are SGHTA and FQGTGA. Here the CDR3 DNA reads TGTGCCAGCAGCAGAAGCCGGGACACTGAAGCTACATTT. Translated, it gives CASSRSRDTEATF.

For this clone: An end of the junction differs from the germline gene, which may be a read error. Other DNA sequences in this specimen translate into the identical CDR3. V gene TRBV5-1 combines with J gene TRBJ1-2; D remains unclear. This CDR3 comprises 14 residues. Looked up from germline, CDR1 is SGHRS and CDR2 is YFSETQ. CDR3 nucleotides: TGCGCCAGCAGCTTGGGCGGGGTCGAGTATGGCTACACCTTT. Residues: CASSLGGVEYGYTF. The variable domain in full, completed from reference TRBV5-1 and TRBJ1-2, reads KAGVTQTPRYLIKTRGQQVTLSCSPISGHRSVSWYQQTPGQGLQFLFEYFSETQRNKGNFPGRFSGRQFSNSRSEMNVSTLELGDSALYLCASSLGGVEYGYTFGSGTRLTVV.

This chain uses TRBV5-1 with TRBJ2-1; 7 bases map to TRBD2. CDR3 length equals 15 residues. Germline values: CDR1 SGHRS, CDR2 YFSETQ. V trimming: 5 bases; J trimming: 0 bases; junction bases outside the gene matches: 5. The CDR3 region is CASRIGEGSYNEQFF. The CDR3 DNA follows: TGCGCCAGCAGGATAGGGGAGGGCTCCTACAATGAGCAGTTCTTC.

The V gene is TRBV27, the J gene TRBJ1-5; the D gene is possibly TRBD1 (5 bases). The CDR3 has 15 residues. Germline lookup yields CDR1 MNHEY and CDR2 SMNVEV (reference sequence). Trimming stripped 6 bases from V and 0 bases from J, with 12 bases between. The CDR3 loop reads CASRPGHFSNQPQHF. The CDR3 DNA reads TGTGCCAGCAGACCAGGACATTTTAGCAATCAGCCCCAGCATTTT.

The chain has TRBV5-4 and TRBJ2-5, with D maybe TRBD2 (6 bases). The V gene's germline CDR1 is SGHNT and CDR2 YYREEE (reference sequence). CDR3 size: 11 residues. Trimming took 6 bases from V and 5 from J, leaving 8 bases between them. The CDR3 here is CASTRGETQYF. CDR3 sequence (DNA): TGTGCCAGCACCCGGGGGGAGACCCAGTACTTC. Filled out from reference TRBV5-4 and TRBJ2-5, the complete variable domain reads ETGVTQSPTHLIKTRGQQVTLRCSSQSGHNTVSWYQQALGQGPQFIFQYYREEENGRGNFPPRFSGLQFPNYSSELNVNALELDDSALYLCASTRGETQYFGPGTRLLVL.

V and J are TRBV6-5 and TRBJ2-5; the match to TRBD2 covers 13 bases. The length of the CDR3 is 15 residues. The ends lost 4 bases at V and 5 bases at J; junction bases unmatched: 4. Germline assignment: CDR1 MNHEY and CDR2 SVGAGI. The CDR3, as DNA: TGTGCCAGCAGTTTGTGGACTAGCGGGGGTGAGACCCAGTACTTC. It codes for CASSLWTSGGETQYF.

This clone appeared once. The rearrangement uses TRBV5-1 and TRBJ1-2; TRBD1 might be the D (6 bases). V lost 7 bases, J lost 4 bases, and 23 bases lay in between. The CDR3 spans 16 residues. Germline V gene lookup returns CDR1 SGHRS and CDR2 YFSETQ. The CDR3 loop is CASQTSPGDTFYGYTF. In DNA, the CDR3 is TGCGCCAGCCAAACCTCCCCAGGGGACACTTTCTATGGCTACACCTTC.

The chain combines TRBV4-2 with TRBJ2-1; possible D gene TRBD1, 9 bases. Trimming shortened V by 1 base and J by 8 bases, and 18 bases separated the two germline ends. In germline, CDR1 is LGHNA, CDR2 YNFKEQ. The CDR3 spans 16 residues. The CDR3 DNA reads TGTGCCAGCAGCCAAGTAGCGGGACAGGGATTGTATGAGCAGTTCTTC. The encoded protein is CASSQVAGQGLYEQFF.

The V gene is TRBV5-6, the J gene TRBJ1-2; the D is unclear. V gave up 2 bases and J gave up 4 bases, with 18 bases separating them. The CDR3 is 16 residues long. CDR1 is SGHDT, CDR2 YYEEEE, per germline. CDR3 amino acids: CASSFGPPGMRYGYTF. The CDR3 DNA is TGTGCCAGCAGCTTCGGACCACCGGGGATGCGCTATGGCTACACCTTC. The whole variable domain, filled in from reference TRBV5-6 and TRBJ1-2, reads DAGVTQSPTHLIKTRGQQVTLRCSPKSGHDTVSWYQQALGQGPQFIFQYYEEEERQRGNFPDRFSGHQFPNYSSELNVNALLLGDSALYLCASSFGPPGMRYGYTFGSGTRLTVV.

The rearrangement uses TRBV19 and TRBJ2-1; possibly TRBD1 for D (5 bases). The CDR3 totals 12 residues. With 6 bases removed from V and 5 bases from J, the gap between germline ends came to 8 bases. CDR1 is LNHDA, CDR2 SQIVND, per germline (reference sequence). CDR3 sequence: CASRAGNNEQFF. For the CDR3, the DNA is TGTGCCAGTAGGGCAGGGAACAATGAGCAGTTCTTC. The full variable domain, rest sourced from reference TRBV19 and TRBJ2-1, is DGGITQSPKYLFRKEGQNVTLSCEQNLNHDAMYWYRQDPGQGLRLIYYSQIVNDFQKGDIAEGYSVSREKKESFPLTVTSAQKNPTAFYLCASRAGNNEQFFGPGTRLTVL.

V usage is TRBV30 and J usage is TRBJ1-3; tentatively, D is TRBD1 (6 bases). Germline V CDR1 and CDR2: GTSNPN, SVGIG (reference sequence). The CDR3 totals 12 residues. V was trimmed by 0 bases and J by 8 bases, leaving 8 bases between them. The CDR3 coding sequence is TGTGCCTGGAGTGTAGGGGGGGACACCATATATTTT. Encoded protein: CAWSVGGDTIYF. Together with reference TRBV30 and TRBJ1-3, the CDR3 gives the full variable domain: SQTIHQWPATLVQPVGSPLSLECTVEGTSNPNLYWYRQAAGRGLQLLFYSVGIGQISSEVPQNLSASRPQDRQFILSSKKLLLSDSGFYLCAWSVGGDTIYFGEGSWLTVV.

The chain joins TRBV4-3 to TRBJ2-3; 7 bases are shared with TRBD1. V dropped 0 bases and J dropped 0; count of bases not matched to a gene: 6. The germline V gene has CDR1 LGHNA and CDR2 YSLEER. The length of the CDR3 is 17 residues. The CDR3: CASSQDGTALSTDTQYF. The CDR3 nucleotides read TGCGCCAGCAGCCAAGATGGGACAGCCCTTAGCACAGATACGCAGTATTTT.